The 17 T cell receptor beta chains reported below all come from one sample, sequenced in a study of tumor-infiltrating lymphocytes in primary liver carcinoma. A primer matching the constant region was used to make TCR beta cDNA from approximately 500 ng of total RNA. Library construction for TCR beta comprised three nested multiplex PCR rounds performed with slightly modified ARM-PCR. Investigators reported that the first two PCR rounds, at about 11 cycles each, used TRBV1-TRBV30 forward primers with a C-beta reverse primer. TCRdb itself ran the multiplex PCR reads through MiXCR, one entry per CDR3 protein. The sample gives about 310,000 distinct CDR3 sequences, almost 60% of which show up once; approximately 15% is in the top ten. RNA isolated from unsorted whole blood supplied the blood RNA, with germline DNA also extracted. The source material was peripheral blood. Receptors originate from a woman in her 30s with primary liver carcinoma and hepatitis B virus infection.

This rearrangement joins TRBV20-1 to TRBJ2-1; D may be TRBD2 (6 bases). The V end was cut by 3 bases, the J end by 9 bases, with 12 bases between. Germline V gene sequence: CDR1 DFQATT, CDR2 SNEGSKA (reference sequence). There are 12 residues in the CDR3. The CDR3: CSARGPAGEQFF. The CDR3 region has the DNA TGCAGTGCTAGGGGGCCAGCGGGTGAGCAGTTCTTC.

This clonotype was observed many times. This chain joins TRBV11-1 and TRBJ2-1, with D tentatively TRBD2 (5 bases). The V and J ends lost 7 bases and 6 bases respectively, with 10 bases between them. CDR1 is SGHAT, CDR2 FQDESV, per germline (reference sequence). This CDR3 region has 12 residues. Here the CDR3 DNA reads TGTGCCAGCACCTTGAGCGGCAATGAGCAGTTCTTC. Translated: CASTLSGNEQFF.

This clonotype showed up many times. The DNA for the CDR3 is TGTGCCAGCAACGGGGGCGATCAGCCCCAGCATTTT. It translates to CASNGGDQPQHF. The chain joins TRBV6-2 or TRBV6-3 to TRBJ1-5; maybe TRBD1 (6 bases). With 7 bases removed from V and 5 bases from J, the gap between germline ends came to 9 bases. CDR3 length: 12 residues. Germline assignment: CDR1 MNHEY and CDR2 SVGEGT.

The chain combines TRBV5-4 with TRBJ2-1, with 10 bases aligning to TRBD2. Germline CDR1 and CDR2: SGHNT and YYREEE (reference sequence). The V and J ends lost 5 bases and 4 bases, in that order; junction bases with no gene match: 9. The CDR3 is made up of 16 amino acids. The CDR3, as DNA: TGTGCCAGCAGTTATAATAGCGGGGGGTCTTACAATGAGCAGTTCTTC. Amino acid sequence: CASSYNSGGSYNEQFF.

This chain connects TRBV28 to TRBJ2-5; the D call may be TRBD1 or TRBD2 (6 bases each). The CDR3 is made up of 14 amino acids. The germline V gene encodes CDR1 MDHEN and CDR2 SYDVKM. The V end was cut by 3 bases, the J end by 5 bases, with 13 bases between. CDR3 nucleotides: TGTGCCAGCAGTTTGGGGGGCACGGGCGAGACCCAGTACTTC. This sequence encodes CASSLGGTGETQYF.

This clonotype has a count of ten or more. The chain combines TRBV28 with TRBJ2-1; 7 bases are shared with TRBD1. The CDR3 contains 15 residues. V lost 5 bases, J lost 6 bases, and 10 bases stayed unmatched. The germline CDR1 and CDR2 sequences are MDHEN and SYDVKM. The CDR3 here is CASSKRQGLFNEQFF. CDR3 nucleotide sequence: TGTGCCAGCAGTAAAAGACAGGGTCTATTCAATGAGCAGTTCTTC.

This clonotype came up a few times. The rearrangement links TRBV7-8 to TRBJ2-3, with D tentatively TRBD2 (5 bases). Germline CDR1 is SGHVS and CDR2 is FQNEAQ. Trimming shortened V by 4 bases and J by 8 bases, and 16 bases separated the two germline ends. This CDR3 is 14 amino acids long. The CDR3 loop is CASSYGGSWVTQYF. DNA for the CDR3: TGTGCCAGCAGCTACGGTGGGAGTTGGGTTACGCAGTATTTT.

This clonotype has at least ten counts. The CDR3 region is CASSLVGSPQDSNTGELFF. The DNA for the CDR3 is TGTGCCAGCAGCTTAGTTGGGAGTCCCCAAGACAGTAACACCGGGGAGCTGTTTTTT. The V and J genes are TRBV11-2 and TRBJ2-2, with D perhaps being TRBD1 or TRBD2 (5 bases each). CDR1 SGHAT and CDR2 FQNNGV come from the germline V gene. The germline V and J ends were trimmed by 1 base and 2 bases, with 20 bases remaining between them. The CDR3 is 19 amino acids. Full variable domain (rest looked up from reference TRBV11-2 and TRBJ2-2): EAGVAQSPRYKIIEKRQSVAFWCNPISGHATLYWYQQILGQGPKLLIQFQNNGVVDDSQLPKDRFSAERLKGVDSTLKIQPAKLEDSAVYLCASSLVGSPQDSNTGELFFGEGSRLTVL.

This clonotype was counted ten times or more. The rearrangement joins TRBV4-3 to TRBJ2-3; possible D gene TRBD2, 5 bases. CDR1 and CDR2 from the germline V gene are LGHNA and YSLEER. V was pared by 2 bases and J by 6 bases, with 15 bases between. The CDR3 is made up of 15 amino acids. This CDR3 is CASSQTAVRRDTQYF. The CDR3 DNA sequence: TGCGCCAGCAGCCAAACAGCGGTAAGACGGGATACGCAGTATTTT.

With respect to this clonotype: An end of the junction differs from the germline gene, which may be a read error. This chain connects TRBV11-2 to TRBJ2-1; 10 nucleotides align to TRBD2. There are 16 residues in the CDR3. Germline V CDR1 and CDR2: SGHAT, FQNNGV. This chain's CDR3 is CVSSLGTSVRAYEQFF. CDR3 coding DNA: TGTGTCAGCAGCTTAGGGACTAGCGTGAGGGCTTATGAGCAGTTCTTC.

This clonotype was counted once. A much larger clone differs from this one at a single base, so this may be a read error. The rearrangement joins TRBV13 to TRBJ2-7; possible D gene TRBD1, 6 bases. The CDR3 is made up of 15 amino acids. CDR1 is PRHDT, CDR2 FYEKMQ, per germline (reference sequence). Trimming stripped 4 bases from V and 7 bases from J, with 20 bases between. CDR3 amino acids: CASSSWDKGSEEQYF. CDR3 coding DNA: TGTGCCAGCAGCTCGTGGGACAAAGGGTCGGAAGAGCAGTACTTC.

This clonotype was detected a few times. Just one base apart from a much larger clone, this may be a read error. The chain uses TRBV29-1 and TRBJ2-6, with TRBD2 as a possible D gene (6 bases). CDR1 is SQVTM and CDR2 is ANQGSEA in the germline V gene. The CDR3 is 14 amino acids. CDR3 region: CSVGTFSGANLLTF. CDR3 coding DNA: TGCAGCGTAGGGACTTTCTCTGGGGCCAACCTCCTGACTTTC.

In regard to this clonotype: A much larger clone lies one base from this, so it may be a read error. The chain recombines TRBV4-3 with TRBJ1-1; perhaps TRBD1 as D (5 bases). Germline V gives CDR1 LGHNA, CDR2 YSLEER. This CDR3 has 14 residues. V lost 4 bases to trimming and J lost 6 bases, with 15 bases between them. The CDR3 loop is CASSRQTWMPEAFF. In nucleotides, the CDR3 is TGCGCCAGCAGCCGACAGACATGGATGCCTGAAGCTTTCTTT.

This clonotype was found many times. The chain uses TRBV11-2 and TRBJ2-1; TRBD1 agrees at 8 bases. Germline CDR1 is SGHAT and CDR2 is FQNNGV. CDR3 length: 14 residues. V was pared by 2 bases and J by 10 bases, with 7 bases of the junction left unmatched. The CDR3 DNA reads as TGTGCCAGCAGCTTAAACCCAGGGGGCCCCGAGCAGTTCTTC. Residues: CASSLNPGGPEQFF.

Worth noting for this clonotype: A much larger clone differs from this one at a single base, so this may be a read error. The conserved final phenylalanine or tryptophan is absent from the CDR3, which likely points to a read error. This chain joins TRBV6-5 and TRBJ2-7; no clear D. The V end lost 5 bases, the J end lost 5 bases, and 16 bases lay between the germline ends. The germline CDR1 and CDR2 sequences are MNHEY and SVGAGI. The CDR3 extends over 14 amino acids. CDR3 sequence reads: CASSPRKGLNEQYL. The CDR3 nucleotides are TGTGCCAGCAGTCCCCGGAAGGGTCTGAACGAGCAGTACTTA.

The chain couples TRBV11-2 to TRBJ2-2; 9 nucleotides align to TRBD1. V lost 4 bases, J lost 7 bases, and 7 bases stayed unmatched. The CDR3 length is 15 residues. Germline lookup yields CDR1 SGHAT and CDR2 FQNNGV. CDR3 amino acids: CASSSGQGSSGELFF. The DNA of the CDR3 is TGTGCCAGCAGCTCCGGACAGGGGAGTAGCGGGGAGCTGTTTTTT. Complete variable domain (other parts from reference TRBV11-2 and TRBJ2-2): EAGVAQSPRYKIIEKRQSVAFWCNPISGHATLYWYQQILGQGPKLLIQFQNNGVVDDSQLPKDRFSAERLKGVDSTLKIQPAKLEDSAVYLCASSSGQGSSGELFFGEGSRLTVL.

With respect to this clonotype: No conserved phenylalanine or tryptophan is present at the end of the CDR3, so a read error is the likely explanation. The CDR3 DNA reads as TGTGCCAGCAGCGATAGGCCGGGACTTCTCAATGAGCAGTTCTTA. This translates into CASSDRPGLLNEQFL. The rearrangement joins TRBV11-2 to TRBJ2-1; possibly TRBD2 for D (6 bases). In germline, CDR1 is SGHAT, CDR2 FQNNGV. The CDR3 loop spans 15 amino acids. V dropped 5 bases and J dropped 6 bases, with 17 bases sitting between them.